The present T cell receptor beta chain was sequenced within a study of blood T cell repertoires in COVID-19. Looking at the study overall: Acute-phase and convalescent COVID-19 samples originated in the United States, Italy and Spain. T cells, B-cell-depleted T cells, or PBMCs supplied cDNA or gDNA.

The germline V gene encodes CDR1 MDHEN and CDR2 SYDVKM. The CDR3 spans 14 residues. With 2 bases clipped from V and 5 bases from J, the junction kept 5 bases outside the gene matches. Original data processing: Amplification of reference gene primers provided the estimated nucleated cell counts. Profiling relied on immunoSEQ multiplex PCR, and the TCRdb table lists in-frame clones only, not all of them. V, J and clone size were drawn from that table, and D and trimming were deduced from the DNA. The sample lists about 180,000 clones, roughly nine tenths occurring once. This receptor was obtained from an older man with active or convalescent COVID-19. The sequencing input was peripheral blood. V is TRBV28 and J is TRBJ1-1, with 7 nucleotides matching TRBD1. The CDR3 loop is CASSLDRVKTEAFF. CDR3 DNA: TGTGCCAGCAGTTTAGACAGGGTTAAGACTGAAGCTTTCTTT. Full variable domain (rest looked up from reference TRBV28 and TRBJ1-1): DVKVTQSSRYLVKRTGEKVFLECVQDMDHENMFWYRQDPGLGLRLIYFSYDVKMKEKGDIPEGYSVSREKKERFSLILESASTNQTSMYLCASSLDRVKTEAFFGQGTRLTVV.